The rows below give T cell receptor beta chains drawn from one sample of a study of T cells in Graves' hyperthyroidism and ophthalmopathy. TCRdb used MiXCR to reprocess the multiplex PCR reads, holding one entry per CDR3 protein. The table shows hundreds of thousands of distinct CDR3 sequences, with about 20% occurring only once. The material sequenced was blood. Receptors originate from a man aged 40-55 years with Graves' ophthalmopathy. Both conserved end residues are part of each CDR3. D genes are given only for firm matches. Clone sizes are given selectively: once, few, many, or a class where the clone is expanded.

V,D,J,size,DNA,CDR3
TRBV7-8,TRBD1,TRBJ2-7,many,TGTGCCAGCCAACTTGGCCCAGGGGGCCAATACGAGCAGTACTTC,CASQLGPGGQYEQYF
TRBV12-3/TRBV12-4,.,TRBJ2-3,.,TGTGCCATCAGTCAGCAGGGGACGGATACGCAGTATTTT,CAISQQGTDTQYF
TRBV12-3/TRBV12-4,.,TRBJ1-2,.,TGTGCCAGCAGTTTAGCGGTAGGGGCTTATGGCTACACCTTC,CASSLAVGAYGYTF
TRBV15,.,TRBJ2-1,few,TGTGCCACCAGCAGATCCCGGGGGACGATTGAGTACAATGAGCAGTTCTTC,CATSRSRGTIEYNEQFF
TRBV19,TRBD1,TRBJ2-6,few,TGTGCCAGTAGTATCGGGACAGGGAAGGCCAACGTCCTGACTTTC,CASSIGTGKANVLTF
TRBV28,.,TRBJ2-3,.,TGTGCCAGCAGAACCCCAAGCCGGGACCCCAGAACAGATACGCAGTATTTT,CASRTPSRDPRTDTQYF
TRBV7-8,.,TRBJ2-6,few,TGTGCCAGCAGCCGTCAGGGATCTGGGGCCAACGTCCTGACTTTC,CASSRQGSGANVLTF
TRBV20-1,.,TRBJ2-6,few,TGCAGTGCTCATATAGCGGACGGGGCCAACGTCCTGACTTTC,CSAHIADGANVLTF
TRBV5-1,TRBD1,TRBJ1-2,many,TGCGCCAGCAGCTTGGACAGGGGGAGTTCCTATGGCTACACCTTC,CASSLDRGSSYGYTF
TRBV20-1,.,TRBJ2-1,.,TGCAGTGCTAGTTCTGGCGGATCCTACAATGAGCAGTTCTTC,CSASSGGSYNEQFF
TRBV12-3/TRBV12-4,TRBD1,TRBJ2-1,few,TGTGCCAGCAGCCCGATGACCGGGACAGTGTTCTTC,CASSPMTGTVFF
TRBV28,.,TRBJ1-1,once,TGTGCCGGCACTCAGGCAGGGGCCACTGAAGCTTTCTTT,CAGTQAGATEAFF
TRBV7-3,TRBD2,TRBJ2-3,.,TGTGCCAGCAGCTCCACAGGGACTAGCGATCCCACAGATACGCAGTATTTT,CASSSTGTSDPTDTQYF
TRBV5-1,TRBD1,TRBJ1-4,few,TGCGCCAGCACCGGAACCGCCGGGACAGCGAATGAAAAACTGTTTTTT,CASTGTAGTANEKLFF
TRBV7-9,.,TRBJ1-4,.,TGTGCCGGCAACCTCGGGAATGAAAAACTGTTTTTT,CAGNLGNEKLFF
TRBV2,.,TRBJ2-1,many,TGTGCCACCTTATCTGCCCTTTTTAACAATGAGCAGTTCTTC,CATLSALFNNEQFF
TRBV29-1,.,TRBJ1-1,.,TGCAGCGTCACCCGGACAGCCGTGAACACTGAAGCTTTCTTT,CSVTRTAVNTEAFF
TRBV20-1,.,TRBJ2-5,many,TGCAGTGCTAGGGGCCAGTACCAAGAGACCCAGTACTTC,CSARGQYQETQYF
TRBV6-5,TRBD1,TRBJ2-7,.,TGTGCCAGCAGTTACTCGATCCAGGACAGGGGGTCCGAGCAGTACTTC,CASSYSIQDRGSEQYF
TRBV28,TRBD2,TRBJ2-2,few,TGTGCCAGCACCCAGAGTGGGGGGGAACTGTTTTTT,CASTQSGGELFF
TRBV13,TRBD2,TRBJ2-3,many,TGTGCCAGCAGCCGCCGACTAGCCCGGACAGATACGCAGTATTTT,CASSRRLARTDTQYF
TRBV5-6,.,TRBJ2-4,few,TGTGCCAGCAGCTTGGTGTCTAGCGGAGGGGGAGCCAAAAACATTCAGTACTTC,CASSLVSSGGGAKNIQYF
TRBV3-1,TRBD2,TRBJ2-1,many,TGTGCCAGCAGCCTAGATAGCGGGAACTACAATGAGCAGTTCTTC,CASSLDSGNYNEQFF
TRBV19,.,TRBJ2-7,.,TGTGCCAGTAACTCCGGGGGACAGACCTACGAGCAGTACTTC,CASNSGGQTYEQYF
TRBV5-1,.,TRBJ2-2,.,TGCGCCAGCAGCCCAGGGAACCCCACCGGGGAGCTGTTTTTT,CASSPGNPTGELFF
TRBV12-3/TRBV12-4,.,TRBJ1-1,many,TGTGCCAGCAGTTTAAGATTACAGGGAAACACTGAAGCTTTCTTT,CASSLRLQGNTEAFF